A single sample gave rise to the 18 T cell receptor beta chains below, sequenced in a study of post-analysis software for immune sequencing data. Findings of the study overall: Compared with controls, patients had more of roughly 5 TRBV segments, including TRBV5-6, TRBV5-1 and TRBV20-1.

Unique molecular identifiers featured in each of the TCR beta cDNA libraries. TCRdb analysed the PCR reads with MiXCR anew, one entry per CDR3 protein. The sample holds approximately 250,000 distinct CDR3 sequences, 36% seen once. No antigens are known for them. What was sequenced was blood. These receptors all come from a girl aged 5-17 years with multiple sclerosis.

This clonotype came up a few times. The gene calls are TRBV11-3 and TRBJ2-1; D is tentatively TRBD1 or TRBD2 (6 bases each). CDR3 length equals 15 residues. V lost 3 bases to trimming and J lost 5 bases, with 14 bases between them. The germline V gene encodes CDR1 SGHNT and CDR2 YENEEA. The CDR3 DNA reads as TGTGCCAGCAGCTTTAGCGGACAGACAAACAATGAGCAGTTCTTC. This codes for CASSFSGQTNNEQFF.

The chain recombines TRBV20-1 with TRBJ2-3; D not certain. The germline V and J ends were trimmed by 1 base and 0 bases, with 2 bases remaining between them. This CDR3 spans 12 amino acids. Germline CDR1 reads DFQATT; CDR2 reads SNEGSKA (reference sequence). The CDR3 sequence is CSARASTDTQYF. For the CDR3, the DNA is TGCAGTGCTAGAGCCAGCACAGATACGCAGTATTTT.

This clonotype was observed many times. V and J are TRBV12-3 or TRBV12-4 and TRBJ2-1; D is unresolved. The CDR3 is 11 residues long. V was shortened by 6 bases and J by 5 bases, with 5 bases between the two germline ends. CDR3 protein: CASSRNNEQFF. CDR3 DNA sequence: TGTGCCAGCAGCCGCAACAATGAGCAGTTCTTC.

This rearrangement joins TRBV28 to TRBJ1-2; D is unclear. CDR3 length equals 15 residues. CDR1 is MDHEN and CDR2 is SYDVKM in the germline V gene. Trimming pared 2 bases from V and 0 bases from J, leaving 10 bases between. The CDR3 DNA reads as TGTGCCAGCAGTTTAGTGTTGGGAGCTAACTATGGCTACACCTTC. It encodes CASSLVLGANYGYTF.

The chain recombines TRBV6-2 or TRBV6-3 with TRBJ2-7, with 7 bases lining up with TRBD2. V lost 0 bases and J lost 7; bases outside the gene matches: 6. CDR3 size: 14 residues. Germline V gives CDR1 MNHEY, CDR2 SVGEGT. The CDR3 nucleotides read TGTGCCAGCAGTTACTCAGCGGGAATAAATGAGCAGTACTTC. Translating gives CASSYSAGINEQYF.

The sample holds many counts of this clonotype. CDR3: CASSYDREDNEQFF. For the CDR3, the DNA is TGTGCCAGCAGTTACGACCGGGAGGACAATGAGCAGTTCTTC. The rearrangement joins TRBV6-2 or TRBV6-3 to TRBJ2-1; 7 nucleotides align to TRBD2. V trimming: 2 bases; J trimming: 5 bases; junction bases outside the gene matches: 3. This CDR3 has 14 amino acids. The V gene's germline CDR1 is MNHEY and CDR2 SVGEGT.

The chain links TRBV5-1 to TRBJ1-2; 7 bases align to TRBD1. V shed 3 bases, J shed 5 bases, and the junction held 10 bases outside the gene matches. CDR3 length: 15 residues. Germline CDR1 is SGHRS and CDR2 is YFSETQ. The CDR3 sequence is CASSSGDSHSYGYTF. CDR3 DNA: TGCGCCAGCAGCTCGGGGGACAGCCACTCTTATGGCTACACCTTC.

This clonotype was seen only a few times. This could be a read error, since a much larger clone is one nucleotide away. The chain couples TRBV20-1 to TRBJ2-1; 11 bases map to TRBD2. The J call may be mistaken, given a closer DNA end match to TRBJ2-7. Germline CDR1 DFQATT, CDR2 SNEGSKA (reference sequence). The CDR3 has 15 residues. The CDR3 coding sequence is TGCAGTGCTAGCCAACTAGCGGGAGATCACAATGAGCAGTACTTC. Residues: CSASQLAGDHNEQYF.

The chain couples TRBV29-1 to TRBJ2-4; TRBD1 might be the D (6 bases). The DNA end is more similar to TRBJ2-7, so the J call may be wrong. From germline, CDR1 is SQVTM and CDR2 ANQGSEA. This CDR3 is built from 13 residues. The CDR3 reads CSVAPDRTYEQYF. CDR3 DNA: TGCAGCGTTGCCCCGGACAGAACCTACGAGCAGTACTTC.

The chain joins TRBV12-3 or TRBV12-4 to TRBJ2-3, with D unresolved. V was pared by 3 bases and J by 4 bases, with 8 bases between. The CDR3 length is 13 residues. CDR3: CASSFLRADTQYF. The DNA of the CDR3 is TGTGCCAGCAGTTTTCTGAGAGCAGATACGCAGTATTTT.

This clonotype has more than one count but fewer than ten. V gene TRBV4-1 combines with J gene TRBJ2-7, with TRBD2 identical over 11 bases. V lost 2 bases and J lost 3; bases outside the gene matches: 3. This CDR3 has 15 residues. Germline assignment: CDR1 MGHRA and CDR2 YSYEKL. The CDR3 protein is CASSQSTSGVYEQYF. The CDR3 DNA sequence: TGCGCCAGCAGCCAATCGACTAGCGGGGTCTACGAGCAGTACTTC.

This clonotype was seen more than once but under ten times. One end of the junction fails to match germline, which may point to a read error. This chain connects TRBV15 to TRBJ2-6, with 10 bases lining up with TRBD1. The CDR3 has 15 amino acids. Germline V gene sequence: CDR1 LNHNV, CDR2 YYDKDF (reference sequence). CDR3 nucleotides: TGTGCCACCCGACAGGGGGCGCTTGGGGCCAACGTCCGGACTTTC. This translates into CATRQGALGANVRTF.

This clonotype showed up just a few times. This chain joins TRBV28 and TRBJ2-3; 11 bases fit TRBD2. V was clipped by 5 bases and J by 2 bases; unmatched bases: 9. The CDR3 extends over 17 amino acids. Germline-derived CDR1 and CDR2 are MDHEN and SYDVKM. The CDR3 nucleotides are TGTGCCAGCAGTCCCACCGGGACTAGCGGAATCACAGATACGCAGTATTTT. Translation gives CASSPTGTSGITDTQYF.

The CDR3 is CSAILQGFYEQYF. The CDR3 DNA reads TGCAGTGCCATCCTCCAGGGGTTTTACGAGCAGTACTTC. The chain combines TRBV20-1 with TRBJ2-7; the D gene is possibly TRBD1 (6 bases). The germline V gene encodes CDR1 DFQATT and CDR2 SNEGSKA (reference sequence). The CDR3 has 13 residues. V gave up 6 bases and J gave up 4 bases, with 16 bases separating them.

In this sample, this clonotype turned up a few times. This chain links TRBV5-1 with TRBJ2-1; 12 bases match TRBD2. The CDR3 is made up of 14 amino acids. Germline V gene sequence: CDR1 SGHRS, CDR2 YFSETQ. The junction had 7 bases not matched to a gene; V was cut back by 0 bases and J by 15 bases. CDR3 DNA sequence: TGCGCCAGCAGCTTGGATCTAGCGGGGGGGCCCCGGTTCTTC. As protein: CASSLDLAGGPRFF. The variable domain in full, with the rest retrieved from reference TRBV5-1 and TRBJ2-1, is KAGVTQTPRYLIKTRGQQVTLSCSPISGHRSVSWYQQTPGQGLQFLFEYFSETQRNKGNFPGRFSGRQFSNSRSEMNVSTLELGDSALYLCASSLDLAGGPRFFGPGTRLTVL.

There are many counts of this clonotype. The chain has TRBV24-1 and TRBJ2-1, with D possibly TRBD2 on 6 matching bases. The germline V gene encodes CDR1 KGHDR and CDR2 SFDVKD. Trimming took off 6 bases at V and 0 bases at J, with 14 bases between the two ends. This CDR3 comprises 16 residues. The CDR3 nucleotides are TGTGCCACCAGTCCGATCGCGGGAACCTCCTACAATGAGCAGTTCTTC. Encoded protein: CATSPIAGTSYNEQFF.

This clonotype came up many times. This sequence joins TRBV12-3 or TRBV12-4 and TRBJ2-3; TRBD2 agrees at 8 bases. The CDR3 consists of 16 residues. Losses at the gene ends were 3 bases for V and 2 bases for J; bases not matched to a gene: 7. The CDR3 spells CASSLGRGAFTDTQYF. In DNA form, the CDR3 reads TGTGCCAGCAGTTTGGGGCGGGGGGCCTTCACAGATACGCAGTATTTT.

This clonotype has at least ten counts. The chain combines TRBV5-1 with TRBJ1-2; D not resolved. CDR3 length equals 15 residues. The V and J ends lost 2 bases and 4 bases respectively, with 15 bases between them. From germline, CDR1 is SGHRS and CDR2 YFSETQ. CDR3 nucleotide sequence: TGCGCCAGCAGCTTCGAGCCAGGCGGCGGCTATGGCTACACCTTC. Translated, it gives CASSFEPGGGYGYTF.